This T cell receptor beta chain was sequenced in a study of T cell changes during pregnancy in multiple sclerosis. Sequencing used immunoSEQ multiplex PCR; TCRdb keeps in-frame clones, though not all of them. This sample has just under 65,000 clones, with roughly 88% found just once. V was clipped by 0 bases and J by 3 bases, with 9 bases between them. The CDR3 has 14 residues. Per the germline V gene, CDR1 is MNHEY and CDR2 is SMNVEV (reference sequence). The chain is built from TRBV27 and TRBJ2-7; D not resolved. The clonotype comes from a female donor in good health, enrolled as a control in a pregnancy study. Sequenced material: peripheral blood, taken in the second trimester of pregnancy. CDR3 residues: CASSLSSPGYEQYF. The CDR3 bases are TGTGCCAGCAGTTTATCGAGCCCAGGCTACGAGCAGTACTTC.